Below are 31 T cell receptor beta chains sequenced from a single sample in a study of Tregs in tolerant kidney transplant recipients. TCRdb's copy holds only in-frame clones and misses some; the assay was immunoSEQ multiplex PCR. The sample has tens of thousands of clones; over 85% are singletons. The source was CD4+ T cells from blood, collected before the transplant. The receptors here all came from a human donor who received a combined kidney and bone marrow transplant.

The gene calls are TRBV7-5 and TRBJ1-2; the tabulated D call, TRBD1, remains unverified against the DNA. TRBV7-5 is classified as a pseudogene. CDR3 size: 17 residues. The CDR3 region is CVRSLTTRGRADYGYTF. The CDR3 DNA follows: TGTGTCAGAAGCTTGACTACCAGGGGGCGGGCTGACTATGGCTACACCTTC.

This sequence joins TRBV7-8 and TRBJ1-2, with D perhaps matching TRBD1 (6 bases). Trimming stripped 5 bases from V and 4 bases from J, with 14 bases between. This CDR3 is built from 14 residues. Germline V gene sequence: CDR1 SGHVS, CDR2 FQNEAQ. CDR3 amino acids: CASSPQGTLYGYTF. CDR3 sequence (DNA): TGTGCCAGCAGCCCACAGGGAACCCTCTATGGCTACACCTTC.

This clone is a singleton in its sample. The chain joins TRBV15 to TRBJ1-4, with a tentative D call TRBD1 (6 bases). Germline assignment: CDR1 LNHNV and CDR2 YYDKDF (reference sequence). CDR3 length: 14 amino acids. The germline V and J ends were trimmed by 0 bases and 10 bases, with 12 bases remaining between them. DNA of the CDR3: TGTGCCACCAGCAGAGATCGGGCAGGGGTAAAACTGTTTTTT. Translating gives CATSRDRAGVKLFF.

The rearrangement joins TRBV5-1 to TRBJ2-7; 9 bases are a match to TRBD1. This CDR3 has 14 amino acids. J was trimmed by 6 bases and V by 3 bases; bases with no gene match: 7. Germline CDR1 is SGHRS and CDR2 is YFSETQ. DNA of the CDR3: TGCGCCAGCAGCTCCCGGACAGGGGAGGCCGAGCAGTACTTC. This sequence encodes CASSSRTGEAEQYF.

The rearrangement joins TRBV4-2 to TRBJ1-1, with D perhaps TRBD1 (5 bases). Germline V gene sequence: CDR1 LGHNA, CDR2 YNFKEQ. Deletions cut 1 base from V and 11 bases from J, with 20 bases between. The length of the CDR3 is 15 residues. Written as DNA, the CDR3 is TGTGCCAGCAGCCAAGCAGCTCCAGGGCGTTCAAGGGCTTTCTTT. This codes for CASSQAAPGRSRAFF.

The V gene is TRBV5-4, the J gene TRBJ1-6, with D unresolved. The CDR3 has 14 residues. Trimming stripped 2 bases from V and 13 bases from J, with 16 bases between. Germline V CDR1 and CDR2: SGHNT, YYREEE (reference sequence). Here the CDR3 DNA reads TGTGCCAGCAGCTTAGTTCCCCCTGACTCCCCCCTCCACTTT. As protein: CASSLVPPDSPLHF.

The count of this clone is one. This chain links TRBV7-2 with TRBJ1-1; TRBD1 agrees at 7 bases. In germline, CDR1 is SGHTA, CDR2 FQGNSA. CDR3 size: 13 residues. V was clipped by 4 bases and J by 7 bases; unmatched bases: 6. Here the CDR3 DNA reads TGTGCCAGCAGCTCGGGACAGATTATTGAAGCTTTCTTT. Protein product: CASSSGQIIEAFF.

This clone was counted once. The chain employs TRBV25-1 and TRBJ2-5; perhaps TRBD1 as D (6 bases). Looked up from germline, CDR1 is MGHDK and CDR2 is SYGVNS. This CDR3 has 14 amino acids. V dropped 3 bases and J dropped 4 bases, with 12 bases sitting between them. DNA for the CDR3: TGTGCCAGCAGTGAGCTAGGGGGTAGAGAGACCCAGTACTTC. It codes for CASSELGGRETQYF.

Comment on this clone: The same CDR3 also results from other DNA sequences found in this sample. This sequence joins TRBV9 and TRBJ1-3; D unresolved. This CDR3 is built from 13 residues. Germline-derived CDR1 and CDR2 are SGDLS and YYNGEE. The V gene lost 0 bases and the J gene lost 4 bases, with 5 bases spanning the gap. CDR3 sequence (DNA): TGTGCCAGCAGCGTAGATCTGGGAAACACCATATATTTT. Translation: CASSVDLGNTIYF.

The chain employs TRBV7-2 and TRBJ1-2; maybe TRBD1 (6 bases). Trimming cost V 2 bases and J 5 bases, with 21 bases left between them. The germline gives CDR1 SGHTA, CDR2 FQGNSA. The CDR3 consists of 17 residues. The CDR3 nucleotides read TGTGCCAGCAGCTTAAGACCTCTTACGGGACACTCATATGGCTACACCTTC. This gives the protein CASSLRPLTGHSYGYTF. Full variable domain (outside the CDR3, taken from reference TRBV7-2 and TRBJ1-2): GAGVSQSPSNKVTEKGKDVELRCDPISGHTALYWYRQSLGQGLEFLIYFQGNSAPDKSGLPSDRFSAERTGGSVSTLTIQRTQQEDSAVYLCASSLRPLTGHSYGYTFGSGTRLTVV.

This clone appeared a single time. The chain has TRBV18 and TRBJ2-1; tentatively, D is TRBD2 (9 bases). The V end was cut by 5 bases, the J end by 9 bases, with 20 bases between. The CDR3 is 15 residues long. Germline V lookup: CDR1 KGHSH, CDR2 LQKENI. The CDR3 DNA sequence: TGTGCCAGCTCAGAAGTGGCTAGCGGGACAGGTGAGCAGTTCTTC. This translates into CASSEVASGTGEQFF.

V is TRBV14 and J is TRBJ1-6; the D gene is possibly TRBD1 (5 bases). V gave up 4 bases and J gave up 8 bases, with 9 bases separating them. Germline V gene sequence: CDR1 SGHDN, CDR2 FVKESK. This CDR3 has 13 residues. The CDR3 DNA sequence: TGTGCCAGCAGCCGGGCAGGGTATTCACCCCTCCACTTT. Amino acids: CASSRAGYSPLHF.

The chain uses TRBV28 and TRBJ2-2; TRBD1 is a possible D gene (6 bases). In germline, CDR1 is MDHEN, CDR2 SYDVKM. The CDR3 runs 14 residues. V shed 10 bases and J shed 3 bases, with 15 bases lying between them. DNA for the CDR3: TGTGCCACCCTACAGGGCGCGCACACCGGGGAGCTGTTTTTT. This sequence encodes CATLQGAHTGELFF.

This clone was found a few times. This rearrangement joins TRBV2 to TRBJ2-7, with 9 bases aligning to TRBD1. Germline V gene lookup returns CDR1 SNHLY and CDR2 FYNNEI. CDR3 size: 15 residues. V trimming: 1 base; J trimming: 5 bases; junction bases outside the gene matches: 6. The CDR3: CASSEEGQGFHEQYF. The CDR3 DNA is TGTGCCAGCAGTGAAGAGGGACAGGGTTTCCACGAGCAGTACTTC.

On this clone itself: The junction does not match germline at one end; this may be a read error. The chain carries TRBV7-8 and TRBJ2-7, with 10 bases identical to TRBD1. CDR3 size: 12 residues. Germline CDR1 SGHVS, CDR2 FQNEAQ. The CDR3 here is CASSLVGGQGDF. The CDR3 region has the DNA TGTGCCAGCAGCTTAGTAGGAGGACAGGGGGACTTC. The full variable domain, in which reference TRBV7-8 and TRBJ2-7 provide the parts outside the CDR3, is GAGVSQSPRYKVAKRGQDVALRCDPISGHVSLFWYQQALGQGPEFLTYFQNEAQLDKSGLPSDRFFAERPEGSVSTLKIQRTQQEDSAVYLCASSLVGGQGDFGPGTRLTVT.

The chain joins TRBV28 to TRBJ1-5, with D unresolved. V lost 8 bases to trimming and J lost 1 base, with 18 bases between them. The CDR3 extends over 16 amino acids. The germline V gene encodes CDR1 MDHEN and CDR2 SYDVKM. The CDR3 sequence: CASFAAEDSSNQPQHF. DNA for the CDR3: TGTGCCAGCTTTGCTGCCGAGGACTCGAGCAATCAGCCCCAGCATTTT.

The V gene is TRBV9, the J gene TRBJ2-3, with TRBD2 matching 11 bases. The germline gives CDR1 SGDLS, CDR2 YYNGEE. The V segment lost 4 bases and the J segment 0 bases; nucleotides outside the gene matches: 7. The CDR3 totals 17 residues. The CDR3 here is CASSPTSGRPSTDTQYF. In DNA form, the CDR3 reads TGTGCCAGCAGCCCCACTAGCGGGAGACCTAGCACAGATACGCAGTATTTT. The full variable domain, rest sourced from reference TRBV9 and TRBJ2-3, is DSGVTQTPKHLITATGQRVTLRCSPRSGDLSVYWYQQSLDQGLQFLIQYYNGEERAKGNILERFSAQQFPDLHSELNLSSLELGDSALYFCASSPTSGRPSTDTQYFGPGTRLTVL.

V gene TRBV19 combines with J gene TRBJ1-2; D not certain. Trimming left V 5 bases short and J 4 bases short, with 17 bases between. CDR3 length: 15 amino acids. Per the germline V gene, CDR1 is LNHDA and CDR2 is SQIVND (reference sequence). The CDR3 nucleotides are TGTGCCAGTAGTGCTTCAGAGGGCAGGAGCTATGGCTACACCTTC. Its protein is CASSASEGRSYGYTF.

This chain connects TRBV28 to TRBJ1-1; possibly TRBD1 for D (6 bases). The CDR3 spans 16 residues. Trimming removed 8 bases at V and 0 bases at J, with 19 bases between. In germline, CDR1 is MDHEN, CDR2 SYDVKM. The CDR3: CASGLDRAKLNTEAFF. CDR3 nucleotides: TGTGCCAGCGGGTTGGACAGAGCCAAATTGAACACTGAAGCTTTCTTT.

The CDR3 here is CAWSRLAPNTGELFF. DNA of the CDR3: TGTGCCTGGAGTAGGCTAGCCCCGAACACCGGGGAGCTGTTTTTT. This rearrangement joins TRBV30 to TRBJ2-2; weak D call: TRBD2 (5 bases). V was clipped by 2 bases and J by 0 bases, with 10 bases between them. CDR1 GTSNPN and CDR2 SVGIG come from the germline V gene (reference sequence). CDR3 length: 15 amino acids. Supplemented by reference TRBV30 and TRBJ2-2, the full variable domain reads SQTIHQWPATLVQPVGSPLSLECTVEGTSNPNLYWYRQAAGRGLQLLFYSVGIGQISSEVPQNLSASRPQDRQFILSSKKLLLSDSGFYLCAWSRLAPNTGELFFGEGSRLTVL.

The V gene is TRBV28, the J gene TRBJ1-4; 7 bases match TRBD1. Germline CDR1 reads MDHEN; CDR2 reads SYDVKM. This CDR3 is built from 15 residues. The V and J ends lost 3 bases and 4 bases, in that order; junction bases with no gene match: 5. Written as DNA, the CDR3 is TGTGCCAGCAGTTTCATGCAGGGGGGTAATGAAAAACTGTTTTTT. Encoded protein: CASSFMQGGNEKLFF.

CDR3: CASSTRTGFNEQYF. As DNA, the CDR3 is TGTGCCAGTAGTACCAGGACAGGGTTTAACGAGCAGTACTTC. The chain carries TRBV19 and TRBJ2-7, with TRBD1 identical over 8 bases. CDR3 length: 14 amino acids. Germline V gene lookup returns CDR1 LNHDA and CDR2 SQIVND (reference sequence). V lost 4 bases, J lost 5 bases, and 7 bases stayed unmatched.

This clone appeared a single time. The chain joins TRBV5-1 to TRBJ2-7, with D possibly matching TRBD2 (7 bases). Trimming took 4 bases from V and 4 from J, leaving 24 bases between them. This CDR3 spans 17 amino acids. The germline CDR1 and CDR2 sequences are SGHRS and YFSETQ. CDR3 sequence (DNA): TGCGCCAGCAGCCTGGGGGGGGAGGGACAACCTCTTTACGAGCAGTACTTC. It yields the protein CASSLGGEGQPLYEQYF.

V is TRBV7-8 and J is TRBJ2-3, with D tentatively TRBD2 (6 bases). V was trimmed by 4 bases and J by 2 bases, leaving 28 bases between them. The CDR3 consists of 20 residues. Germline V lookup: CDR1 SGHVS, CDR2 FQNEAQ. The CDR3 sequence is CASSSLALTGIKIPTDTQYF. CDR3 sequence (DNA): TGTGCCAGCAGCTCCCTAGCGTTAACCGGGATTAAAATCCCCACAGATACGCAGTATTTT.

The J gene is TRBJ2-1, the V gene TRBV5-4, with D possibly matching TRBD1 (6 bases). With 0 bases removed from V and 5 bases from J, the gap between germline ends came to 9 bases. Germline V gene data show CDR1 as SGHNT and CDR2 as YYREEE (reference sequence). The CDR3 extends over 14 amino acids. The CDR3 nucleotides read TGTGCCAGCAGCTTGGGGCAGGGGAACAATGAGCAGTTCTTC. It encodes CASSLGQGNNEQFF. Variable domain in full (rest from reference TRBV5-4 and TRBJ2-1): ETGVTQSPTHLIKTRGQQVTLRCSSQSGHNTVSWYQQALGQGPQFIFQYYREEENGRGNFPPRFSGLQFPNYSSELNVNALELDDSALYLCASSLGQGNNEQFFGPGTRLTVL.

The CDR3 loop reads CASSRTSGRDNEQFF. The CDR3 coding sequence is TGTGCCAGCAGTCGTACTAGCGGGAGGGACAATGAGCAGTTCTTC. The V call is TRBV4-2, the J call TRBJ2-1; TRBD2 aligns across 13 bases. The CDR3 is made up of 15 amino acids. Germline trimming cut 6 bases from V and 5 bases from J; bases unmatched to any gene: 4. Germline V CDR1 and CDR2: LGHNA, YNFKEQ.

This clone was counted between two and nine times. This rearrangement joins TRBV9 to TRBJ1-2; no definite D call. Germline V lookup: CDR1 SGDLS, CDR2 YYNGEE. The V gene lost 0 bases and the J gene lost 8 bases, with 11 bases spanning the gap. This CDR3 contains 13 residues. The CDR3 protein is CASSVGGIGGYTF. CDR3 bases: TGTGCCAGCAGCGTAGGCGGAATTGGCGGCTACACCTTC.

The rearrangement uses TRBV14 and TRBJ2-7; D gene uncertain. This CDR3 region has 16 residues. V shed 1 base and J shed 0 bases, with 13 bases lying between them. CDR1 and CDR2 (germline): SGHDN, FVKESK. The DNA for the CDR3 is TGTGCCAGCAGCCAAGGAGGATTCAGCGCCTCCTACGAGCAGTACTTC. Amino acids: CASSQGGFSASYEQYF. Together with reference TRBV14 and TRBJ2-7, the CDR3 gives the full variable domain: EAGVTQFPSHSVIEKGQTVTLRCDPISGHDNLYWYRRVMGKEIKFLLHFVKESKQDESGMPNNRFLAERTGGTYSTLKVQPAELEDSGVYFCASSQGGFSASYEQYFGPGTRLTVT.

This clone was seen a single time. As DNA, the CDR3 is TGTGCCAGTAGTAGCCAGCGGGGGTTGGTCTATGGCTACACCTTC. Translated, it gives CASSSQRGLVYGYTF. The V and J genes are TRBV19 and TRBJ1-2; weak D call: TRBD1 (5 bases). This CDR3 contains 15 residues. Germline CDR1 is LNHDA and CDR2 is SQIVND (reference sequence). V was trimmed by 4 bases and J by 4 bases, leaving 16 bases between them. Looking up the rest from reference TRBV19 and TRBJ1-2 gives the full variable domain: DGGITQSPKYLFRKEGQNVTLSCEQNLNHDAMYWYRQDPGQGLRLIYYSQIVNDFQKGDIAEGYSVSREKKESFPLTVTSAQKNPTAFYLCASSSQRGLVYGYTFGSGTRLTVV.

The chain carries TRBV7-2 and TRBJ1-1, with 7 bases fitting TRBD1. The trim removed 2 bases at V and 5 bases at J, leaving 11 bases unmatched. The CDR3 sequence is 16 residues long. Germline CDR1 is SGHTA and CDR2 is FQGNSA. The CDR3, as DNA: TGTGCCAGCAGCTTAAGCTCTAAGGGGGCGTGGACTGAAGCTTTCTTT. It is translated as CASSLSSKGAWTEAFF.

The chain is built from TRBV19 and TRBJ1-2, with TRBD1 matching 7 bases. Germline trimming cut 3 bases from V and 8 bases from J; bases unmatched to any gene: 9. Germline assignment: CDR1 LNHDA and CDR2 SQIVND (reference sequence). CDR3 length equals 14 residues. The CDR3, as DNA: TGTGCCAGTAGTATCCGGACAGGAGGAGGAGGCTACACCTTC. Translated: CASSIRTGGGGYTF.